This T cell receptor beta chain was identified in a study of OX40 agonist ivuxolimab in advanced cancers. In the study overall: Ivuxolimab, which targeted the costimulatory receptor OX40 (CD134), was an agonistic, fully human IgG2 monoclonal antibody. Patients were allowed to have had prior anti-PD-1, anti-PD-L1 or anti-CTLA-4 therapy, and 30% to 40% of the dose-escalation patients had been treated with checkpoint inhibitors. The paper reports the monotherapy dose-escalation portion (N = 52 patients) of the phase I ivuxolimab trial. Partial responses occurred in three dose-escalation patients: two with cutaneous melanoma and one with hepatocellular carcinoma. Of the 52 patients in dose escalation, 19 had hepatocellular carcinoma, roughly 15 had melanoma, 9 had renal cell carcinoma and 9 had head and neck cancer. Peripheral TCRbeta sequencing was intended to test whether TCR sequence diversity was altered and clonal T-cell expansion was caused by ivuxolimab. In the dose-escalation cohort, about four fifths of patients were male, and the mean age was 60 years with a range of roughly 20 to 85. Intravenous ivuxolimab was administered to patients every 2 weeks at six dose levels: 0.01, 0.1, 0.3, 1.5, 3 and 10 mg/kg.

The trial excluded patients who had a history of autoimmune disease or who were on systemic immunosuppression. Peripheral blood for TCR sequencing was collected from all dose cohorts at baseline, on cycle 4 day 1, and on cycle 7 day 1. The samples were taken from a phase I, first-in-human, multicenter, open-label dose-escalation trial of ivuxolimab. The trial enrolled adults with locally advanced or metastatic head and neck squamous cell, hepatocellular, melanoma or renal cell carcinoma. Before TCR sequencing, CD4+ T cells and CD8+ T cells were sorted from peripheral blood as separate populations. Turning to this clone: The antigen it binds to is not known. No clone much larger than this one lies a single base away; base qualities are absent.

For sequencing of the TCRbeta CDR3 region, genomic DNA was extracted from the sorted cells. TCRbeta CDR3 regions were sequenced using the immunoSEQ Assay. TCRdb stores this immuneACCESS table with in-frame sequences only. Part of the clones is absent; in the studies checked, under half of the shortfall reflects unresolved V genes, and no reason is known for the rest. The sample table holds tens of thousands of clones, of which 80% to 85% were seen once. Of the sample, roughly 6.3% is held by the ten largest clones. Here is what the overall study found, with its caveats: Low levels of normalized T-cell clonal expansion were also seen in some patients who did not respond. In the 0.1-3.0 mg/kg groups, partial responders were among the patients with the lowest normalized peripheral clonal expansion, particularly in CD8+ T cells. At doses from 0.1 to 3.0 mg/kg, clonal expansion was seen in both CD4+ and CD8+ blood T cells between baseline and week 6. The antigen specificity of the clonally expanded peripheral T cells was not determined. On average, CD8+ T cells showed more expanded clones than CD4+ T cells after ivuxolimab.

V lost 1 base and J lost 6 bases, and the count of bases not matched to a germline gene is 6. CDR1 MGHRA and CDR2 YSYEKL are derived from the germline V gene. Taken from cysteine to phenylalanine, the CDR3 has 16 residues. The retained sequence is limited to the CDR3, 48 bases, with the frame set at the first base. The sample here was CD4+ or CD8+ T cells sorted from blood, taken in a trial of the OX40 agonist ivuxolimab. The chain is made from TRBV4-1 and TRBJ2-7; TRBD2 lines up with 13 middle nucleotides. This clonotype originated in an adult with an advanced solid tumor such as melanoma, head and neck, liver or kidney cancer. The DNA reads TGCGCCAGCAGCCAAGGCCGGACTAGCGGGAGATCCGAGCAGTACTTC. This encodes CASSQGRTSGRSEQYF.